These T cell receptor beta chains were read from a single sample in a study of blood T cell repertoires in COVID-19. Clones were read by immunoSEQ multiplex PCR, and TCRdb kept only the in-frame ones, dropping some. The top ten clones hold 7.2% of a sample with under 350,000 clones, 75% to 85% of them seen once. Specimen: peripheral blood. These receptors came from a human donor in a cohort sampled during active COVID-19. CDR3s include the opening cysteine and the closing phenylalanine or tryptophan. The D gene is left open where the match is weak. Clone size is given for some rows only: seen once, a few or many times, or a class if the clone is expanded.

J,V,D,size,CDR3,DNA
TRBJ2-1,TRBV18,NA,NA,CASSPGPEQFF,TGTGCCAGCTCACCAGGGCCTGAGCAGTTCTTC
TRBJ1-6,TRBV19,TRBD1,NA,CASSPGQRNSPLHF,TGTGCCAGTAGCCCGGGACAGAGAAATTCACCCCTCCACTTT
TRBJ1-5,TRBV27,NA,NA,CASSFGGPQPQHF,TGTGCCAGCAGTTTTGGGGGCCCTCAGCCCCAGCATTTT
TRBJ2-3,TRBV6-1,NA,NA,CASSDRGNTDTQYF,TGTGCCAGCAGTGACAGGGGAAACACAGATACGCAGTATTTT
TRBJ1-1,TRBV7-9,NA,NA,CASSSSRRTEAFF,TGTGCCAGCAGCTCATCCCGGAGGACTGAAGCTTTCTTT
TRBJ1-1,TRBV6-5,NA,NA,CASSYSAGDITEAFF,TGTGCCAGCAGTTACTCAGCAGGGGATATCACTGAAGCTTTCTTT
TRBJ1-5,TRBV5-1,TRBD1,NA,CASSLTGQGNQPQHF,TGCGCCAGCAGCTTAACGGGACAGGGAAATCAGCCCCAGCATTTT
TRBJ2-2,TRBV3-1/TRBV3-2,NA,many,CASSQSRGRATGELFF,TGTGCCAGCAGCCAATCCCGGGGTAGGGCCACCGGGGAGCTGTTTTTT
TRBJ2-3,TRBV5-8,NA,NA,CASNDWRGRDSTDTQYF,TGTGCCAGCAACGACTGGCGGGGGCGAGACAGCACAGATACGCAGTATTTT
TRBJ2-7,TRBV5-6,TRBD2,NA,CASSSHGGATGEQYF,TGTGCCAGCAGCTCACACGGGGGGGCAACGGGGGAGCAGTACTTC
TRBJ1-5,TRBV4-2,NA,NA,CASSQVDGGDQPQHF,TGTGCCAGCAGCCAAGTAGACGGAGGAGATCAGCCCCAGCATTTT
TRBJ2-7,TRBV27,TRBD1,NA,CASSPQQGAVFEQYF,TGTGCCAGCAGTCCCCAACAGGGGGCGGTTTTCGAGCAGTACTTC
TRBJ2-7,TRBV3-1/TRBV3-2,TRBD1,few,CASSHRGQGDSYEQYF,TGTGCCAGCAGCCATCGGGGACAGGGGGATTCCTACGAGCAGTACTTC
TRBJ1-1,TRBV7-9,NA,NA,CASSLEAGNTEAFF,TGTGCCAGCAGCTTAGAGGCGGGGAACACTGAAGCTTTCTTT
TRBJ2-3,TRBV4-1,TRBD2,NA,CASSQDHAGGADTQYF,TGCGCCAGCAGCCAAGATCACGCGGGAGGGGCAGATACGCAGTATTTT
TRBJ2-1,TRBV20-1,TRBD2,NA,CSASLAGGLSSYNEQFF,TGCAGTGCTAGTTTAGCGGGGGGGCTGAGCTCCTACAATGAGCAGTTCTTC
TRBJ2-1,TRBV29-1,TRBD2,NA,CSVAAGTSGGAEQFF,TGCAGCGTCGCCGCCGGGACTAGCGGGGGCGCTGAGCAGTTCTTC
TRBJ2-3,TRBV19,TRBD2,NA,CASRGFLGTSGGQEDTQYF,TGTGCCAGTCGAGGTTTCCTGGGGACTAGCGGGGGGCAAGAAGATACGCAGTATTTT
TRBJ2-7,TRBV27,TRBD1,NA,CASNLGGIQGAADEQYF,TGTGCCAGCAACTTAGGGGGAATACAGGGGGCGGCGGACGAGCAGTACTTC
TRBJ2-7,TRBV20-1,TRBD1,NA,CSAQTGPEQYF,TGCAGTGCCCAGACAGGGCCCGAGCAGTACTTC
TRBJ1-1,TRBV18,NA,NA,CASSPWGHGTEAFF,TGTGCCAGCTCACCATGGGGGCACGGCACTGAAGCTTTCTTT
TRBJ2-3,TRBV7-7,NA,NA,CASSLTGTDTQYF,TGTGCCAGCAGCTTAACGGGCACAGATACGCAGTATTTT
TRBJ2-7,TRBV7-3,NA,NA,CASSLGGGQLVHF,TGTGCCAGCAGCTTAGGGGGCGGGCAACTGGTGCACTTC
TRBJ1-1,TRBV7-9,NA,NA,CASSTPDRNTEAFF,TGTGCCAGCAGCACACCGGACAGGAACACTGAAGCTTTCTTT
TRBJ1-1,TRBV5-6,NA,NA,CASSPWGGLSEAFF,TGTGCCAGCAGCCCATGGGGGGGACTATCTGAAGCTTTCTTT
TRBJ2-3,TRBV5-1,NA,NA,CASSLEGDSGTDTQYF,TGCGCCAGCAGCTTGGAGGGTGATAGCGGCACAGATACGCAGTATTTT
TRBJ2-5,TRBV30,TRBD2,once,CAWSVRLPSGGETQYF,TGTGCCTGGAGTGTACGCCTTCCTAGCGGGGGAGAGACCCAGTACTTC
TRBJ2-7,TRBV19,NA,NA,CASSIARPFSYEQYF,TGTGCCAGTAGTATAGCCAGGCCATTTTCTTACGAGCAGTACTTC
TRBJ2-3,TRBV6-5,TRBD2,NA,CASSYLPSGGTDTQYF,TGTGCCAGCAGTTATCTTCCTAGCGGGGGAACAGATACGCAGTATTTT
TRBJ2-7,TRBV6-1,NA,NA,CASSEILGAGEQYF,TGTGCCAGCAGTGAAATTCTGGGGGCCGGGGAGCAGTACTTC
TRBJ2-7,TRBV27,TRBD1,NA,CASSLSTGGKYEQYF,TGTGCCAGCAGTTTATCCACAGGGGGCAAGTACGAGCAGTACTTC
TRBJ2-7,TRBV12-5,NA,NA,CASGLRNYEQYF,TGTGCTAGTGGACTCCGAAACTACGAGCAGTACTTC
TRBJ1-1,TRBV27,NA,NA,CASNEGPGTYTEAFF,TGTGCCAGCAACGAGGGGCCAGGGACTTACACTGAAGCTTTCTTT
TRBJ1-4,TRBV5-1,NA,NA,CASAEQASNEKLFF,TGCGCCAGCGCGGAACAGGCCTCTAATGAAAAACTGTTTTTT
TRBJ1-5,TRBV7-9,NA,NA,CASSSKGDSNQPQHF,TGTGCCAGCAGCAGCAAGGGGGATAGCAATCAGCCCCAGCATTTT
TRBJ2-7,TRBV9,TRBD1,NA,CASSAGTAHYYEQYF,TGTGCCAGCAGCGCGGGGACAGCCCATTACTACGAGCAGTACTTC
TRBJ2-2,TRBV9,NA,NA,CASSLSGNTGELFF,TGTGCCAGCAGCCTTAGTGGGAACACCGGGGAGCTGTTTTTT
TRBJ2-3,TRBV4-2,TRBD2,NA,CASSQGVAGRTDTQYF,TGTGCCAGCAGCCAAGGGGTAGCGGGACGCACAGATACGCAGTATTTT
TRBJ1-1,TRBV18,NA,NA,CASSPPVGGGTEAFF,TGTGCCAGCTCACCGCCGGTTGGGGGGGGGACTGAAGCTTTCTTT
TRBJ2-1,TRBV15,TRBD2,NA,CATSRDGAGGAVTGNEQFF,TGTGCCACCAGCAGAGATGGAGCGGGGGGGGCAGTAACGGGCAATGAGCAGTTCTTC